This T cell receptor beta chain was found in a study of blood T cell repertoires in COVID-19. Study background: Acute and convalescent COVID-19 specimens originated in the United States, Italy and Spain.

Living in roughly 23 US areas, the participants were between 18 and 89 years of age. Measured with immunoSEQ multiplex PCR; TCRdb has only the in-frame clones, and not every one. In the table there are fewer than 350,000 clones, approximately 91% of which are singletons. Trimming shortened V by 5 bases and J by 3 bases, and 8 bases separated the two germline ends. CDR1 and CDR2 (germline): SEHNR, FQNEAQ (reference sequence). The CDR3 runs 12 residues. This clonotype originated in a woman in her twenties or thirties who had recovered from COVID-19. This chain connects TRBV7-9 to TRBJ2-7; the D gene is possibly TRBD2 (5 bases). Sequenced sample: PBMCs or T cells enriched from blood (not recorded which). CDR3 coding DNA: TGTGCCAGCAGCCCCCGGGACTACGAGCAGTACTTC. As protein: CASSPRDYEQYF.